This record covers a single T cell receptor (beta chain). The antigen it binds to is not known. Per-base quality was not reported, and no clone a single base away is much larger than it. The cysteine opens and the phenylalanine closes a CDR3 of 16 amino acids. Of all the DNA, just the CDR3 is kept, 48 bases in frame from base 1. Ends trimmed: V by 9 bases, J by 6 bases; bases unmatched to a gene: 17. Looking up the germline V gene yields CDR1 SGHNT and CDR2 YENEEA. The protocol used for the library was PCR. DNA from cultured CD4+ T cells was subjected to TCR sequencing with the Oncomine TCR Beta short-read assay at the Johns Hopkins FTIC core. The QIAamp micro DNA kit was used to extract genomic DNA from the cultured CD4+ T cells. The Oncomine TCR Beta libraries from cultured CD4+ T cells were pooled using unique dual indexes and then sequenced on an Illumina iSeq 100. The source study handled its data this way. Non-productive sequences were filtered out, and CDR3s that did not start with C, did not end with F or W, or were shorter than 7 amino acids were discarded. Antigen-specific clonotypes were identified with the MANAFEST web application by comparing peptide-stimulated wells with reference and other culture wells. An FDR below 0.05, an odds ratio above 5, and a productive frequency above 0.1% in at least two of three replicate wells were required for clones to be considered positive. Clonotypes that were significantly expanded in both SARS-CoV-2 spike wells and at least one common cold coronavirus spike condition were defined as cross-reactive. Levenshtein distances (stringdist) and unrooted phylogenetic trees (ape) in R version 3.6.1 were used to assess CDR3 homology. TCRdb reworked the public reads: Q25 trimming with fastp, MiXCR clone assembly, productive beta chains retained. Each record represents a unique CDR3 protein, reported with the most common genes and DNA among its rows. V and J calls and clone size were set by TCRdb, not the authors. This sample is represented by under 15,000 distinct CDR3 sequences; 40% to 50% of them were singletons. The ten largest clones add up to approximately 21% of the sample.

This entry belongs to a study of vaccination and CD4 T cells after COVID-19 (dated by TCRdb to 2022 to 2024). Regarding the complete study: Every convalescent patient had a positive nasal swab PCR test for SARS-CoV-2, with mild disease in eight to ten patients and severe disease in one. Two doses of either the Pfizer-BioNTech BNT162b2 vaccine (n=8) or the Moderna mRNA-1273 vaccine (n=2) were administered to participants. In the convalescent cohort there were six males and four females, among whom were two Hispanic individuals, seven Caucasians, two Asians and one multiracial person. The time from the second vaccine dose to post-vaccine blood sampling had a median of approximately 72 days and ranged from roughly 13 to 241 days. The spike-specific CD4+ TCR repertoire was compared before and after mRNA vaccination in 10 to 11 COVID-19 convalescent patients and a few infection-naive healthy vaccine recipients. Post-COVID blood samples from convalescent patients were collected a median of roughly 100 days after diagnosis, with a range of roughly 35 to 180 days. Overlapping spike peptide pools from SARS-CoV-2 and from the common cold coronaviruses HCoV-NL63, HCoV-OC43 and HCoV-229E were used as culture stimuli. As controls, cultures received a CEFX viral epitope pool (the positive control), an HIV-1 Nef peptide pool (the negative control), or no peptide at all.

Sample treatment or condition, as interpreted from the label and publication: roughly 10-day PBMC culture with coronavirus spike peptide pools or control peptides (ViraFEST assay). To expand antigen-specific T cells with peptide pools and then pick out the expanded clonotypes through TCR sequencing, the study relied on the ViraFEST assay. The convalescent patients' positive SARS-CoV-2 PCR tests fell between March and December 2020, which was before the Alpha, Beta and Delta variants emerged in the United States. Roughly 2 million PBMCs per well were cultured in IMDM with approximately 5.2% human AB serum and roughly 10 IU/ml IL-2, plus 10 ug/ml peptide pools. Half of the culture medium was replaced with fresh IL-2-containing medium on days 3 and 7. CD4+ T cells were isolated after approximately eleven days of culture through negative selection using the EasySep CD4+ T cell isolation kit. Ficoll-Paque Plus gradient centrifugation was used to isolate PBMCs from whole blood, and the isolated PBMCs were then either used fresh or cryopreserved at -140C. Culture conditions were generally each tested in triplicate wells.

Points the paper makes about the study in general: The study included relatively few convalescent patients and did not analyze early timepoints after natural infection. Nearly all vaccine-specific clones in convalescent patients (304 of 307) were mono-reactive for SARS-CoV-2 spike rather than cross-reactive with common cold coronaviruses. The median count of SARS-CoV-2-reactive clonotypes went up from around 20 after infection to 30 to 40 after vaccination, although the change was not significant. Among convalescent patients, a median roughly 90% of the SARS-CoV-2-reactive clones seen after vaccination appeared only after vaccination, which suggests priming specific to the vaccine.

The receptor was isolated from a human donor who had recovered from COVID-19. Sequenced here: CD4+ T cells from blood, cultured in vitro, sampled before SARS-CoV-2 vaccination. The rearranged segments are TRBV11-3 and TRBJ2-1, with 7 junctional bases fitting TRBD1. The DNA reads TGTGCCAGTATTATAACCGGCCTCGACAGGGTCAATGAGCAGTTCTTC. Protein translation: CASIITGLDRVNEQFF.